This is a list of T cell receptor beta chains from one sample in a study of blood T cell repertoires in COVID-19. TCRdb's table, derived via immunoSEQ multiplex PCR, lists solely in-frame clones and lacks some. The sample holds roughly 41,000 clones; 85% to 90% are singletons and the top ten take more than 15%. Sequenced input: peripheral blood. The receptors shown here come from a human donor in a cohort sampled during active COVID-19. Each CDR3 is given with its conserved first and last residue. A D gene is named only where the DNA matches it firmly. Part of the rows lack a size; the others show once, few, many or a class for expanded clones.

-	TRBJ2-1	-	TRBV25-1	CASGGRANEQFF	TGTGCCAGTGGAGGTCGCGCCAATGAGCAGTTCTTC
TRBD1	TRBJ1-6	-	TRBV9	CASSASRTGGNSPLHF	TGTGCCAGCAGCGCGTCTCGGACAGGAGGCAATTCACCCCTCCACTTT
-	TRBJ2-3	-	TRBV28	CASSLVDLSPDTQYF	TGTGCCAGCAGTTTAGTTGACTTATCTCCGGATACGCAGTATTTT
-	TRBJ2-5	-	TRBV6-1	CASSELERQTQYF	TGTGCCAGCAGTGAACTAGAAAGGCAGACCCAGTACTTC
TRBD2	TRBJ2-1	-	TRBV27	CASSRGRTYNEQFF	TGTGCCAGCAGCCGCGGGAGAACGTACAATGAGCAGTTCTTC
-	TRBJ1-2	-	TRBV28	CASSFLMSQGGDTF	TGTGCCAGCAGTTTTCTTATGAGTCAGGGAGGGGACACCTTC
-	TRBJ2-7	-	TRBV3-1/TRBV3-2	CASSLSRGRAYEQYF	TGTGCCAGCAGCCTCTCGCGGGGCAGGGCCTACGAGCAGTACTTC
-	TRBJ1-1	-	TRBV21-1	CASSKEPGGTEAFF	TGTGCCAGCAGCAAAGAACCGGGAGGAACTGAAGCTTTCTTT
TRBD2	TRBJ2-3	once	TRBV20-1	CSASDRGGGTDTQYF	TGCAGTGCTAGTGATCGGGGAGGGGGCACAGATACGCAGTATTTT
TRBD1	TRBJ1-4	-	TRBV11-2	CASSLRDRAEKLFF	TGTGCCAGCAGCTTACGAGACAGGGCTGAAAAACTGTTTTTT
TRBD1	TRBJ1-2	-	TRBV9	CASSAGQDNYGYTF	TGTGCCAGCAGCGCTGGACAGGATAACTATGGCTACACCTTC
TRBD1	TRBJ2-5	-	TRBV19	CASSTGTVETQYF	TGTGCCAGTAGTACCGGGACAGTTGAGACCCAGTACTTC
-	TRBJ1-5	-	TRBV12-5	CASAPPGTGNYQPQHF	TGTGCTAGTGCCCCACCCGGAACAGGGAACTATCAGCCCCAGCATTTT
TRBD1	TRBJ1-1	-	TRBV28	CASRPQAVGQGMNTEAFF	TGTGCCAGCAGACCCCAGGCCGTCGGACAGGGAATGAACACTGAAGCTTTCTTT
-	TRBJ1-2	-	TRBV29-1	CSVEDYQGLVYGYTF	TGCAGCGTTGAAGATTATCAGGGGCTGGTCTATGGCTACACCTTC
TRBD1	TRBJ2-1	-	TRBV27	CASRVGQAPNNEQFF	TGTGCCAGCAGGGTCGGACAGGCACCAAACAATGAGCAGTTCTTC
-	TRBJ2-5	-	TRBV15	CATSRDRVEETQYF	TGTGCCACCAGCAGAGACAGGGTTGAAGAGACCCAGTACTTC
-	TRBJ1-3	-	TRBV28	CASTIPLGGRNTIYF	TGTGCCAGCACCATTCCCCTCGGGGGGAGAAACACCATATATTTT
TRBD1	TRBJ2-7	-	TRBV5-1	CASSLGTGWYEQYF	TGCGCCAGCAGCTTGGGGACAGGGTGGTACGAGCAGTACTTC
TRBD1	TRBJ1-1	-	TRBV5-5	CASTRTGLNTEAFF	TGTGCCAGCACCAGGACAGGGTTGAACACTGAAGCTTTCTTT
-	TRBJ2-5	once	TRBV7-9	CASRRDGTLQETQYF	TGTGCCAGCCGTAGAGACGGGACACTCCAAGAGACCCAGTACTTC
TRBD2	TRBJ2-7	-	TRBV6-2/TRBV6-3	CASSPGGSYEQYF	TGTGCCAGCAGCCCGGGGGGATCCTACGAGCAGTACTTC
TRBD1	TRBJ2-7	-	TRBV5-1	CASSPSTGTYEQYF	TGCGCCAGCAGCCCTTCGACAGGGACCTACGAGCAGTACTTC
-	TRBJ1-5	once	TRBV6-5	CASSFQGKGQPQHF	TGTGCCAGCAGTTTTCAGGGAAAGGGTCAGCCCCAGCATTTT
-	TRBJ2-7	-	TRBV5-4	CASSLNVQGSYEQYF	TGTGCCAGCAGCTTGAATGTCCAGGGGAGCTACGAGCAGTACTTC
TRBD1	TRBJ1-4	once	TRBV2	CASKKGQGTEKLFF	TGTGCCAGCAAAAAGGGACAGGGAACTGAAAAACTGTTTTTT
-	TRBJ2-5	-	TRBV12-3/TRBV12-4	CASRPTRSETQYF	TGTGCCAGCAGGCCGACTAGGTCGGAGACCCAGTACTTC
-	TRBJ2-7	-	TRBV5-5	CASSLGGLEQYF	TGTGCCAGCAGCTTGGGCGGTTTGGAGCAGTACTTC
TRBD2	TRBJ2-2	-	TRBV9	CASSVGAGPNTGELFF	TGTGCCAGCAGCGTAGGAGCGGGGCCGAACACCGGGGAGCTGTTTTTT
TRBD1	TRBJ1-2	-	TRBV12-5	CASGPTGADGYTF	TGTGCTAGTGGCCCGACAGGGGCGGATGGCTACACCTTC
-	TRBJ1-6	-	TRBV2	CASSGSLSSYNSPLHF	TGTGCCAGCAGTGGATCCCTTAGCTCCTATAATTCACCCCTCCACTTT
TRBD2	TRBJ2-2	-	TRBV5-4	CASSSKPSGGEVTGELFF	TGTGCCAGCAGCTCTAAGCCTAGCGGGGGGGAAGTCACCGGGGAGCTGTTTTTT
-	TRBJ2-7	-	TRBV7-2	CASSPSSSRSNYEQYF	TGTGCCAGCAGCCCCTCCTCCTCGCGATCCAACTACGAGCAGTACTTC
TRBD1	TRBJ2-5	once	TRBV6-1	CASSEGQGTGAETQYF	TGTGCCAGCAGTGAAGGACAAGGGACAGGGGCAGAGACCCAGTACTTC
TRBD1	TRBJ1-4	few	TRBV7-2	CASSPPGQGNEKLFF	TGTGCCAGCAGCCCCCCGGGACAGGGGAATGAAAAACTGTTTTTT
-	TRBJ2-7	-	TRBV9	CASSGPGNGYEQYF	TGTGCCAGCAGCGGGCCAGGGAACGGCTACGAGCAGTACTTC
TRBD2	TRBJ2-1	-	TRBV9	CASSETGLAEYNEQFF	TGTGCCAGCAGCGAAACCGGACTAGCGGAGTACAATGAGCAGTTCTTC
-	TRBJ2-7	-	TRBV7-9	CASSLSANSYEQYF	TGTGCCAGCAGCTTATCTGCTAACTCCTACGAGCAGTACTTC
TRBD1	TRBJ1-6	-	TRBV6-5	CAIGQGYNSPLHF	TGTGCCATCGGACAGGGATATAATTCACCCCTCCACTTT
TRBD1	TRBJ2-1	-	TRBV11-2	CASSPRDRGFIDEQFF	TGTGCCAGCAGCCCCCGGGACAGGGGGTTTATAGATGAGCAGTTCTTC
TRBD1	TRBJ1-2	-	TRBV5-6	CASSPGQGVRGGYTF	TGTGCCAGCAGCCCCGGACAGGGGGTAAGAGGTGGCTACACCTTC
TRBD1	TRBJ1-5	few	TRBV5-1	CASSPGTGNQPQHF	TGCGCCAGCAGCCCTGGGACAGGGAATCAGCCCCAGCATTTT
TRBD2	TRBJ2-3	-	TRBV7-6	CASSLVPGGRTDTQYF	TGTGCCAGCAGCTTAGTGCCGGGGGGGCGAACAGATACGCAGTATTTT
-	TRBJ1-6	-	TRBV30	CAWSSGGNSPLHF	TGTGCCTGGAGCTCGGGGGGAAATTCACCCCTCCACTTT
TRBD2	TRBJ2-2	-	TRBV5-4	CASRSGLAGSGELFF	TGTGCCAGCAGATCTGGACTAGCGGGGAGCGGGGAGCTGTTTTTT
-	TRBJ1-1	-	TRBV28	CASSPTGKGSTEAFF	TGTGCCAGCAGTCCTACAGGGAAGGGGAGCACTGAAGCTTTCTTT
TRBD1	TRBJ1-2	-	TRBV27	CASSPGQGRHGYTF	TGTGCCAGCAGCCCGGGACAGGGTAGACATGGCTACACCTTC
TRBD2	TRBJ2-1	-	TRBV7-3	CASSLAAGGDNEQFF	TGTGCCAGCAGCTTAGCAGCGGGAGGGGACAATGAGCAGTTCTTC
-	TRBJ2-5	-	TRBV6-5	CASSRPGVETQYF	TGTGCCAGCAGCCGTCCGGGAGTAGAGACCCAGTACTTC
-	TRBJ1-4	-	TRBV4-3	CASSQETATNEKLFF	TGCGCCAGCAGCCAAGAGACAGCAACTAATGAAAAACTGTTTTTT
TRBD2	TRBJ2-1	-	TRBV4-2	CASSRPGSGEYNEQFF	TGTGCCAGCAGCCGCCCCGGGAGCGGGGAGTACAATGAGCAGTTCTTC
TRBD2	TRBJ2-7	few	TRBV9	CASSVTSGSYEQYF	TGTGCCAGCAGCGTAACTAGCGGGAGCTACGAGCAGTACTTC
TRBD2	TRBJ2-1	-	TRBV5-1	CASSPGLDYNEQFF	TGCGCCAGCAGCCCGGGACTAGACTACAATGAGCAGTTCTTC
-	TRBJ2-7	-	TRBV4-1	CASSLSRQGGEQYF	TGCGCCAGCAGCCTAAGTCGACAGGGAGGCGAGCAGTACTTC
TRBD2	TRBJ2-1	-	TRBV6-4	CASSDGTSGSEQFF	TGTGCCAGCAGTGACGGGACTAGCGGGAGTGAGCAGTTCTTC